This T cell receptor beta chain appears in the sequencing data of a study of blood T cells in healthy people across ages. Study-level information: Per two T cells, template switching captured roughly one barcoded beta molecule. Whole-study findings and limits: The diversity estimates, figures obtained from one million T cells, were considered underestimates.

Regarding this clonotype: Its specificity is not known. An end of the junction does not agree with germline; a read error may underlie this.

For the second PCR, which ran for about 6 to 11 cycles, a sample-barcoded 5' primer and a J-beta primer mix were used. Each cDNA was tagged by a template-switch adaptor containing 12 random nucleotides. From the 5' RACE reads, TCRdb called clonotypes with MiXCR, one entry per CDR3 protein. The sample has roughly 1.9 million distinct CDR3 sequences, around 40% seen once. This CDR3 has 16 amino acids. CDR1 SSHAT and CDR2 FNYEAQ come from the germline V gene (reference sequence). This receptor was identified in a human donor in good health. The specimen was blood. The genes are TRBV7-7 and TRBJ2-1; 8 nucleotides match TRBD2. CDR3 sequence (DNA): TGTGCTAGCAGCTTAGTGGCGGGGGGCCGGTCGGATAAGCAGTTCTTC. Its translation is CASSLVAGGRSDKQFF.